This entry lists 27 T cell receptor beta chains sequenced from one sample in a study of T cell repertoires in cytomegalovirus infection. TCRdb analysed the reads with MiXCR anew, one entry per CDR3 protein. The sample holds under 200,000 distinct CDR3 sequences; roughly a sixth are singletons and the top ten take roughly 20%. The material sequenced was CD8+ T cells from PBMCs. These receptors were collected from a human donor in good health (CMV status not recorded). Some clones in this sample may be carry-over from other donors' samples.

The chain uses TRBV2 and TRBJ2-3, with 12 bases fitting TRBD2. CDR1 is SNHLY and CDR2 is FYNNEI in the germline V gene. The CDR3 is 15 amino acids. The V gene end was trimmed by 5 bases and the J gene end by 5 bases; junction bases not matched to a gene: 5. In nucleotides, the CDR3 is TGTGCCAGCAGTCCGACTAGCGGGGGACAAGATACGCAGTATTTT. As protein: CASSPTSGGQDTQYF.

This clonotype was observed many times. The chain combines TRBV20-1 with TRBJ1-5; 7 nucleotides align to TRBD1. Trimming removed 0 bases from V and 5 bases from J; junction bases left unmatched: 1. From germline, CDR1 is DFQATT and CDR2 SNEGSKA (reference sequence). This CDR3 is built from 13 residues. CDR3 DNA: TGCAGTGCTAGAGACAGGGGGTATCAGCCCCAGCATTTT. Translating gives CSARDRGYQPQHF.

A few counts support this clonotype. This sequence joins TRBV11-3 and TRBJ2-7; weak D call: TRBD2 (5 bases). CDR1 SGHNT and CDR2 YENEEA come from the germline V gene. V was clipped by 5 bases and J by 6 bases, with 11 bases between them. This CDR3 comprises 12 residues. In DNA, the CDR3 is TGTGCCAGCAGCCCGAGCGGCGGCGAGCAGTACTTC. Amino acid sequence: CASSPSGGEQYF.

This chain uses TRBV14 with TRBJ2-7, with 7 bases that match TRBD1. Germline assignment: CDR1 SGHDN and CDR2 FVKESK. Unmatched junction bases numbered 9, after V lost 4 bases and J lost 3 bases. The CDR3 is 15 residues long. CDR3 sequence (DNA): TGTGCCAGCAGCCCGGGACAGATGAGAGTCTACGAGCAGTACTTC. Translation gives CASSPGQMRVYEQYF.

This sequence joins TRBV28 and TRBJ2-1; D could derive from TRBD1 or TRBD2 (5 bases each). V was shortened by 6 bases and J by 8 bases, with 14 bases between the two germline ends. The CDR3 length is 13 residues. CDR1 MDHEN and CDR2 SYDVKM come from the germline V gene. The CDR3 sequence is CASSDPRGHEQFF. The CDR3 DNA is TGTGCCAGCAGCGACCCCCGGGGCCATGAGCAGTTCTTC.

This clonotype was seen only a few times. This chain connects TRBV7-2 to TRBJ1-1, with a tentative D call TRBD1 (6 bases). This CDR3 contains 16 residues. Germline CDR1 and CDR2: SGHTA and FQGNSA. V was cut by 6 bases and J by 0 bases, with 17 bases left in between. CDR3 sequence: CASRGPGQPMNTEAFF. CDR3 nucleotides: TGTGCCAGCAGAGGACCGGGACAACCCATGAACACTGAAGCTTTCTTT.

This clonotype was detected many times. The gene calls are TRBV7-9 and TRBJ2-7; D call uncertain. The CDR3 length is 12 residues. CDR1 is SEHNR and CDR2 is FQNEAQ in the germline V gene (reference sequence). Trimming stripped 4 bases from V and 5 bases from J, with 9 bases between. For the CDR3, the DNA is TGTGCCAGCAGCTCATTTCGGAACGAGCAGTACTTC. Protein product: CASSSFRNEQYF.

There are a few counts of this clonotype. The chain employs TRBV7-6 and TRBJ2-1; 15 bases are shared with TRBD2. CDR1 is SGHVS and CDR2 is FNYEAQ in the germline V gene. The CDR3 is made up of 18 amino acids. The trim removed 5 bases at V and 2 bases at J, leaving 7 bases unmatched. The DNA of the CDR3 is TGTGCCAGCAGCCCGGGACTAGCGGGGGGACGGGCCTACAATGAGCAGTTCTTC. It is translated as CASSPGLAGGRAYNEQFF.

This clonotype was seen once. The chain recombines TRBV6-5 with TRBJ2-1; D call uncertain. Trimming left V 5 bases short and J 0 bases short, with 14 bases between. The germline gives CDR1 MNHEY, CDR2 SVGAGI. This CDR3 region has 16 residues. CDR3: CASSQDHSYSYNEQFF. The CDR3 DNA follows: TGTGCCAGCAGTCAGGACCATTCGTACTCCTACAATGAGCAGTTCTTC.

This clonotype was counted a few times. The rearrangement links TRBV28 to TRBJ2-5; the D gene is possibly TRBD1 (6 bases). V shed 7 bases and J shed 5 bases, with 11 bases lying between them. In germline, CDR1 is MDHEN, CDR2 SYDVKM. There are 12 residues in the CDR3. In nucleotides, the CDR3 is TGTGCCAGCAAGGGGGTAGGGGAGACCCAGTACTTC. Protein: CASKGVGETQYF.

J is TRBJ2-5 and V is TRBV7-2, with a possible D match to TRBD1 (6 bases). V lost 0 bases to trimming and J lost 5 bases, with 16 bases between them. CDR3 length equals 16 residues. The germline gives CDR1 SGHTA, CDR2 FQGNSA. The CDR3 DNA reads TGTGCCAGCAGCTTAGCTTCGGGCGCCCAGGGGGAGACCCAGTACTTC. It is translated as CASSLASGAQGETQYF.

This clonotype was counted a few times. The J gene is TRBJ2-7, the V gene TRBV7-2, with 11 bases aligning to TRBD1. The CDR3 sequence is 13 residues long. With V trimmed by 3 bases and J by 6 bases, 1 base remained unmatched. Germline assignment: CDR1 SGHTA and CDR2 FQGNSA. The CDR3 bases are TGTGCCAGCAGCTTGGGACAGGGGGGCGAGCAGTACTTC. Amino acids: CASSLGQGGEQYF. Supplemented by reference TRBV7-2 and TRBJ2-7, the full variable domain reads GAGVSQSPSNKVTEKGKDVELRCDPISGHTALYWYRQSLGQGLEFLIYFQGNSAPDKSGLPSDRFSAERTGGSVSTLTIQRTQQEDSAVYLCASSLGQGGEQYFGPGTRLTVT.

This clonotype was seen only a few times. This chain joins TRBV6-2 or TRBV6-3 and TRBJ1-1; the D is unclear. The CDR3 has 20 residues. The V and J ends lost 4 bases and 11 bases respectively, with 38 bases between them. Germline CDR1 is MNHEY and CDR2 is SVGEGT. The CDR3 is CASSSLEGSGLAGGYYPAFF. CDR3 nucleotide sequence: TGTGCCAGCAGTTCACTAGAAGGGTCGGGGTTAGCCGGAGGCTATTATCCGGCTTTCTTT.

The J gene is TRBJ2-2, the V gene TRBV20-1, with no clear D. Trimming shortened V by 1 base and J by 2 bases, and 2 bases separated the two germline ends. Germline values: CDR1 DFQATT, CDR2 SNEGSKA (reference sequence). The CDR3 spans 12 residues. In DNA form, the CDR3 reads TGCAGTGCTAGAGTCAACACCGGGGAGCTGTTTTTT. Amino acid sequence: CSARVNTGELFF.

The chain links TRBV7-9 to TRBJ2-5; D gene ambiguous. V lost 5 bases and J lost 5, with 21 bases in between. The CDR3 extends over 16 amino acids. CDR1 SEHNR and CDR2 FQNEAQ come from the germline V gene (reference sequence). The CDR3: CASSLITTSPRETQYF. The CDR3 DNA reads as TGTGCCAGCAGCCTAATTACCACTTCCCCTAGGGAGACCCAGTACTTC.

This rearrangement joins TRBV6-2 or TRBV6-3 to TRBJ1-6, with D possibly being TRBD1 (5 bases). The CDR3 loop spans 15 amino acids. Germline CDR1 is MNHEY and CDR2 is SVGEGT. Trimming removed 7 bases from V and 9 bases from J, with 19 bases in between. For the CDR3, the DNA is TGTGCCAGCACAATCGGCAGGGTCGGGAGTTCACCCCTCCACTTT. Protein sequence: CASTIGRVGSSPLHF.

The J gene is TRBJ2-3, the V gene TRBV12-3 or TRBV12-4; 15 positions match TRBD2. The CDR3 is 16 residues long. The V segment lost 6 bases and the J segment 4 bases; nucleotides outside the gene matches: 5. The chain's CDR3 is CASSGLAGGPSDTQYF. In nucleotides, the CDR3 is TGTGCCAGCAGCGGACTAGCGGGGGGGCCCTCAGATACGCAGTATTTT.

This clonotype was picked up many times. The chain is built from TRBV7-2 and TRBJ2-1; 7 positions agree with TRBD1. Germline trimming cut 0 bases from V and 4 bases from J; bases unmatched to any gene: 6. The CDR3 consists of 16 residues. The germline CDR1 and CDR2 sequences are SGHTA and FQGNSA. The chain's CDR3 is CASSLADRAPYNEQFF. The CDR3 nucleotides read TGTGCCAGCAGCTTAGCTGACAGGGCTCCATACAATGAGCAGTTCTTC. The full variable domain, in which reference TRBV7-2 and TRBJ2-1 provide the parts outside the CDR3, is GAGVSQSPSNKVTEKGKDVELRCDPISGHTALYWYRQSLGQGLEFLIYFQGNSAPDKSGLPSDRFSAERTGGSVSTLTIQRTQQEDSAVYLCASSLADRAPYNEQFFGPGTRLTVL.

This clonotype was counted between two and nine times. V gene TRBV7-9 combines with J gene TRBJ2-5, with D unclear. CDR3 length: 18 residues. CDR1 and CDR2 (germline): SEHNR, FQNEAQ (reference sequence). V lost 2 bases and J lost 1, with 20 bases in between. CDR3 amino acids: CASSLPSGSLKVQETQYF. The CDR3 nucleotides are TGTGCCAGCAGCTTACCATCCGGGTCCCTAAAGGTCCAAGAGACCCAGTACTTC.

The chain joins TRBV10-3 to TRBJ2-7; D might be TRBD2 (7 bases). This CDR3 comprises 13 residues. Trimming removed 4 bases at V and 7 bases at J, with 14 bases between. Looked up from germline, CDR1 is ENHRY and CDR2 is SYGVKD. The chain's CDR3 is CAISVGGPREQYF. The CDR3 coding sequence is TGTGCCATCAGTGTGGGGGGGCCGAGGGAGCAGTACTTC.

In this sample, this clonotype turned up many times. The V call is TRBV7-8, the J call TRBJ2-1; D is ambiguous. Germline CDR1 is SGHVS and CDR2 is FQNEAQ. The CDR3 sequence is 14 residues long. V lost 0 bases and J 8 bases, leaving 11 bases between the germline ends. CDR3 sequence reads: CASSLAAPSYEQFF. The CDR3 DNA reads TGTGCCAGCAGCTTAGCGGCTCCTTCGTATGAGCAGTTCTTC.

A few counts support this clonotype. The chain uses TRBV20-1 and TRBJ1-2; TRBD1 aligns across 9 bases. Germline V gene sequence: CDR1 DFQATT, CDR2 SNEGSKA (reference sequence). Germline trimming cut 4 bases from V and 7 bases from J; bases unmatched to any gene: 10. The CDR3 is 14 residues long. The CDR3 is CSATDLNRGLGYTF. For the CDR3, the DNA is TGCAGTGCTACCGACCTGAACAGGGGGCTTGGCTACACCTTC.

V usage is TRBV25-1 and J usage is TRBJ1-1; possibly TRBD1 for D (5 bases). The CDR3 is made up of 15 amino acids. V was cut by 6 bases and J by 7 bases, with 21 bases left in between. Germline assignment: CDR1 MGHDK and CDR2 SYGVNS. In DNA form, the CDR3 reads TGTGCCAGCAGCGGAAGAGGGGTCTTCGTAGGTGAAGCTTTCTTT. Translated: CASSGRGVFVGEAFF.

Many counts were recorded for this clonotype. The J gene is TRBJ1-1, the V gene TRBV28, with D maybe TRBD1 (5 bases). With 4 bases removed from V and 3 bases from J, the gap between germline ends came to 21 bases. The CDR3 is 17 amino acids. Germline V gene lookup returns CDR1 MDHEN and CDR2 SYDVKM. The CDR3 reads CASSSPRRGGEDTEAFF. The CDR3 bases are TGTGCCAGCAGTTCCCCGAGGAGGGGCGGGGAGGACACTGAAGCTTTCTTT.

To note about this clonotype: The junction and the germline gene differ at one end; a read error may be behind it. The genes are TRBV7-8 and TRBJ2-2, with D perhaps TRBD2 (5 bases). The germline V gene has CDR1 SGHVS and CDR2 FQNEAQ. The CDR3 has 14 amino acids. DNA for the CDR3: TGTGCCAGCAGCTTACCGAGGTTGACCGGGGAGCTGTTATTT. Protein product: CASSLPRLTGELLF.

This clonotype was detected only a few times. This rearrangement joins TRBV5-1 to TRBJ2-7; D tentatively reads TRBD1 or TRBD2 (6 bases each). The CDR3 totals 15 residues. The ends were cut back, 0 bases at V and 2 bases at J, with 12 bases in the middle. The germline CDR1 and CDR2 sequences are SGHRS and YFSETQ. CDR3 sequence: CASSLVGGSPYEQYF. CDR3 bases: TGCGCCAGCAGCTTGGTAGGGGGGTCCCCCTACGAGCAGTACTTC. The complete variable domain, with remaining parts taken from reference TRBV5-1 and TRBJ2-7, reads KAGVTQTPRYLIKTRGQQVTLSCSPISGHRSVSWYQQTPGQGLQFLFEYFSETQRNKGNFPGRFSGRQFSNSRSEMNVSTLELGDSALYLCASSLVGGSPYEQYFGPGTRLTVT.

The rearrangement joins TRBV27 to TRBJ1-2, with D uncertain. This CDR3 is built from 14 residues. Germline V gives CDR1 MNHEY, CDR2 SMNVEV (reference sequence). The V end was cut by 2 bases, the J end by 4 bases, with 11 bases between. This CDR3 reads CASSLNVGLYGYTF. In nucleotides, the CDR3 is TGTGCCAGCAGTTTAAACGTCGGGCTCTATGGCTACACCTTC.